This TCR beta chain was captured in a study of Graves' ophthalmopathy and Graves' hyperthyroidism (dated by TCRdb to the late 2010s). Concerning the study at large: Peripheral blood was collected at initial diagnosis, prior to any treatment. The study used signatures of the TCR beta repertoire to tell Graves' ophthalmopathy apart from Graves' hyperthyroidism and to predict which patients would progress to ophthalmopathy. In total, 135 blood samples were TCR-sequenced: approximately 42 ophthalmopathy, roughly 80 hyperthyroidism and roughly 17 hyperthyroidism-to-ophthalmopathy patients. A discovery set of more than 90 patients (approximately 42 ophthalmopathy, about 59 stable hyperthyroidism) was enrolled to explore V-J signatures distinguishing ophthalmopathy from hyperthyroidism. The independent validation cohort included 18 to 20 hyperthyroidism patients plus 17 patients who later progressed from hyperthyroidism to ophthalmopathy. In a handful of hyperthyroidism patients, the T-cell repertoires found in thyroid tissue were compared with those found in blood. Following sampling, methimazole starting at 30 mg daily was administered to hyperthyroidism patients, and high-dose intravenous methylprednisolone was administered to ophthalmopathy patients. On the study overall, not on this receptor specifically: In validation, the model predicted ophthalmopathy progression with 55% to 71% sensitivity and about 77% specificity; around twelve predicted patients were CT-confirmed with GO in a median of around 6.5 months. Most of the expanded thyroid clonotypes with a frequency above 0.001 were also detected in blood, and it was suggested that the thyroid immune response may be reflected by blood repertoires. Sample size was not statistically predetermined, and group allocation was not concealed from the investigators. The 13-signature model separated ophthalmopathy from stable hyperthyroidism with around 90% sensitivity and less than 83% specificity in cross-validation, and 80%/75% in the test set.

The ophthalmopathy patients had moderately to severely active disease, with a Clinical Activity Score of 3 or higher, a NOSPECS grade of 4 or higher, and a disease duration of less than 3 months. Anyone with other autoimmune diseases, uncontrolled infections, pregnancy or lactation was excluded from the study. Diagnosis was based on clinical symptoms, serum thyroxine, TRAb, thyroid ultrasound and orbital computed tomography. PBMCs were isolated from roughly 10 ml of fresh peripheral blood by Ficoll-Paque density gradient centrifugation. Total RNA was extracted using Trizol reagent, and RNA quality was checked on an Agilent 2100 Bioanalyzer. A note on this clonotype: Its antigen is currently not known. No much larger clone is present one base from it, and per-base qualities are unavailable.

V sheds 0 bases and J sheds 6 bases, leaving 6 bases between their ends. From its cysteine to its phenylalanine, the CDR3 spans 13 amino acids. The sequence is cut down to CDR3 DNA, 39 bases in frame from base 1. The germline V gene (reference sequence) supplies CDR1 MNHNY and CDR2 SVGAGI. For repertoire sequencing, TCR beta CDR3 regions were amplified from RNA transcripts. A first-round RT-PCR used HTBI primers with the Qiagen OneStep RT-PCR kit, followed by a second-round multiplex PCR, size selection and purification. The libraries underwent paired-end sequencing with 100 bp reads on an Illumina HiSeq2000. The study's processing was this. Reads were processed with SOAPnuke, discarding reads with adapters, uncalled bases, mean Phred below 15, or no exact constant-primer or identifier match. High-quality paired reads were merged with COPE v1.2.5. Each unique nucleotide sequence was defined as a clonotype, and clonotypes were aligned to IMGT TRB V, D and J references with MiTCR v1.1. The analysis was limited to V-J combinations with a frequency above 0.0001, which together covered 99.2% of repertoires. A TCR clonal expansion and chaos score per V-J combination was defined as the ratio of F50 clonal expansion to chaos observed in the TCRdist matrix. Welch's t-statistics and random forest were used to reduce features to some 13 V-J combinations, which were fed into a naive Bayes classifier. Thyroid-blood repertoire similarity was quantified with the Morisita-Horn index. The public reads were run again by TCRdb, first through fastp at Q25 and then through MiXCR, and only productive beta chains were kept. Each CDR3 protein appears once, grouped with its most common genes and DNA. Here the V and J calls rest on TCRdb's processing, not on the authors' analysis. The sample profile shows roughly 700,000 distinct CDR3 sequences; 40% of them were found once. The ten largest clones represent approximately 43% of the sample.

This receptor chain uses TRBV6-6 and TRBJ1-5, with no confident D gene call. The source material was peripheral blood. The sequence was obtained from an adult man with Graves' ophthalmopathy. The DNA sequence reads TGTGCCAGCAGTTACTCCCTTATTCAGCCCCAGCATTTT. It codes for CASSYSLIQPQHF.